This is a list of T cell receptor beta chains from one sample in a study of blood T cell repertoires in COVID-19. Here immunoSEQ multiplex PCR was the method, and the copy in TCRdb shows in-frame clones only, minus some. The sample holds fewer than 200,000 clones, approximately 85% seen once. Sequenced sample: PBMCs or T cells enriched from blood (not recorded which). The receptors stem from a woman between 18 and 30 years old who had recovered from COVID-19. CDR3s include the opening cysteine and the closing phenylalanine or tryptophan. A D gene is named only where the DNA matches it firmly. Clone size appears in some rows only: once, few, many, or a class for an expanded clone.

clone size: NA; J gene: TRBJ2-5; D gene: NA; V gene: TRBV6-2/TRBV6-3; CDR3 protein: CASSTTETQYF; CDR3 DNA: TGTGCCAGCAGTACTACAGAGACCCAGTACTTC
clone size: NA; J gene: TRBJ1-2; D gene: TRBD1; V gene: TRBV19; CDR3 protein: CASFDRDYGYTF; CDR3 DNA: TGTGCCAGCTTTGACAGGGACTATGGCTACACCTTC
clone size: NA; J gene: TRBJ2-7; D gene: NA; V gene: TRBV9; CDR3 protein: CASSAVAEGYYEQYF; CDR3 DNA: TGTGCCAGCAGCGCGGTTGCGGAGGGGTACTACGAGCAGTACTTC
clone size: NA; J gene: TRBJ1-4; D gene: NA; V gene: TRBV6-5; CDR3 protein: CASSYRTAEREKLFF; CDR3 DNA: TGTGCCAGCAGTTACCGAACGGCGGAGAGGGAAAAACTGTTTTTT
clone size: few; J gene: TRBJ1-6; D gene: NA; V gene: TRBV5-4; CDR3 protein: CASSLAQGPNSPLHF; CDR3 DNA: TGTGCCAGCAGCTTGGCGCAGGGGCCGAATTCACCCCTCCACTTT
clone size: NA; J gene: TRBJ2-3; D gene: NA; V gene: TRBV20-1; CDR3 protein: CSASFALRSTDTQYF; CDR3 DNA: TGCAGTGCTAGTTTCGCTTTGCGGAGCACAGATACGCAGTATTTT
clone size: once; J gene: TRBJ1-1; D gene: NA; V gene: TRBV7-3; CDR3 protein: CASSTQEGTEAFF; CDR3 DNA: TGTGCCAGCAGCACACAGGAGGGCACTGAAGCTTTCTTT
clone size: NA; J gene: TRBJ2-7; D gene: TRBD2; V gene: TRBV27; CDR3 protein: CASSLRWSVSGSIFPSEQYF; CDR3 DNA: TGTGCCAGCAGTTTAAGGTGGTCCGTTAGCGGGAGCATCTTTCCCTCCGAGCAGTACTTC
clone size: NA; J gene: TRBJ2-5; D gene: NA; V gene: TRBV24-1; CDR3 protein: CATRRLEETQYF; CDR3 DNA: TGTGCCACCAGACGACTCGAAGAGACCCAGTACTTC
clone size: many; J gene: TRBJ2-5; D gene: TRBD1; V gene: TRBV6-5; CDR3 protein: CASSYLTGGETQYF; CDR3 DNA: TGTGCCAGCAGTTACTTGACAGGGGGAGAGACCCAGTACTTC
clone size: NA; J gene: TRBJ1-2; D gene: TRBD1; V gene: TRBV14; CDR3 protein: CASSLLPPGQGRHGYTF; CDR3 DNA: TGTGCCAGCAGCCTACTCCCTCCGGGACAGGGAAGGCATGGCTACACCTTC
clone size: NA; J gene: TRBJ2-2; D gene: NA; V gene: TRBV7-8; CDR3 protein: CASSLVSGGPSNTGELFF; CDR3 DNA: TGTGCCAGCAGCTTAGTATCAGGGGGGCCCTCCAACACCGGGGAGCTGTTTTTT
clone size: few; J gene: TRBJ1-2; D gene: TRBD1; V gene: TRBV4-2; CDR3 protein: CASSQETVTGTGGSYGYTF; CDR3 DNA: TGTGCCAGCAGCCAAGAAACAGTAACCGGGACAGGGGGCTCCTATGGCTACACCTTC
clone size: NA; J gene: TRBJ2-7; D gene: TRBD1; V gene: TRBV3-1/TRBV3-2; CDR3 protein: CASSPGQGGEQYF; CDR3 DNA: TGTGCCAGCAGCCCCGGACAGGGGGGCGAGCAGTACTTC
clone size: once; J gene: TRBJ2-1; D gene: TRBD2; V gene: TRBV7-9; CDR3 protein: CASSSGLGSYNEQFF; CDR3 DNA: TGTGCCAGCAGCTCCGGACTAGGCTCCTACAATGAGCAGTTCTTC
clone size: NA; J gene: TRBJ1-6; D gene: NA; V gene: TRBV7-2; CDR3 protein: CASSWGQTNSPLHF; CDR3 DNA: TGTGCCAGCAGCTGGGGACAAACTAATTCACCCCTCCACTTT
clone size: NA; J gene: TRBJ2-3; D gene: NA; V gene: TRBV10-3; CDR3 protein: CAISDLGTDTQYF; CDR3 DNA: TGTGCCATCAGTGATTTAGGCACAGATACGCAGTATTTT
clone size: NA; J gene: TRBJ2-1; D gene: NA; V gene: TRBV7-9; CDR3 protein: CASSPFPDEQFF; CDR3 DNA: TGTGCCAGCAGCCCCTTCCCCGATGAGCAGTTCTTC
clone size: NA; J gene: TRBJ2-1; D gene: TRBD2; V gene: TRBV4-2; CDR3 protein: CASSQARGGYNEQFF; CDR3 DNA: TGTGCCAGCAGCCAAGCTCGGGGGGGGTACAATGAGCAGTTCTTC
clone size: once; J gene: TRBJ2-5; D gene: NA; V gene: TRBV28; CDR3 protein: CASSFPTAEETQYF; CDR3 DNA: TGTGCCAGCAGTTTCCCGACAGCCGAAGAGACCCAGTACTTC
clone size: NA; J gene: TRBJ1-1; D gene: NA; V gene: TRBV30; CDR3 protein: CAWSPLLAGLAGTEAFF; CDR3 DNA: TGTGCCTGGAGTCCCTTGTTGGCAGGTCTGGCAGGGACTGAAGCTTTCTTT
clone size: few; J gene: TRBJ1-2; D gene: NA; V gene: TRBV5-5; CDR3 protein: CASKEGANHGYTF; CDR3 DNA: TGTGCCAGCAAGGAGGGAGCTAATCATGGCTACACCTTC
clone size: NA; J gene: TRBJ2-3; D gene: NA; V gene: TRBV6-1; CDR3 protein: CASSEISYLSTDTQYF; CDR3 DNA: TGTGCCAGCAGTGAGATAAGCTATTTATCCACAGATACGCAGTATTTT
clone size: NA; J gene: TRBJ2-5; D gene: NA; V gene: TRBV4-2; CDR3 protein: CASSQDVANGLQETQYF; CDR3 DNA: TGTGCCAGCAGCCAAGATGTCGCGAACGGGTTACAAGAGACCCAGTACTTC
clone size: NA; J gene: TRBJ2-7; D gene: TRBD2; V gene: TRBV30; CDR3 protein: CASHSSGRSSYEQYF; CDR3 DNA: TGTGCCTCTCACAGTAGCGGGAGGAGCTCCTACGAGCAGTACTTC
clone size: NA; J gene: TRBJ1-1; D gene: NA; V gene: TRBV3-1/TRBV3-2; CDR3 protein: CASSQADSRASRGTEAFF; CDR3 DNA: TGTGCCAGCAGCCAAGCTGATAGCAGGGCTTCAAGGGGCACTGAAGCTTTCTTT
clone size: NA; J gene: TRBJ2-1; D gene: TRBD1; V gene: TRBV27; CDR3 protein: CASSQFTGTGTYNEQFF; CDR3 DNA: TGTGCCAGCAGCCAATTCACCGGGACAGGCACCTACAATGAGCAGTTCTTC
clone size: NA; J gene: TRBJ2-6; D gene: NA; V gene: TRBV7-6; CDR3 protein: CASSSGRASLSGANVLTF; CDR3 DNA: TGTGCCAGCAGCTCCGGCAGGGCCAGCCTCTCTGGGGCCAACGTCCTGACTTTC
clone size: NA; J gene: TRBJ2-5; D gene: NA; V gene: TRBV19; CDR3 protein: CATRGGETQYF; CDR3 DNA: TGTGCCACTAGGGGGGGAGAGACCCAGTACTTC
clone size: NA; J gene: TRBJ1-5; D gene: NA; V gene: TRBV21-1; CDR3 protein: CASRQGDRGRKQPQHF; CDR3 DNA: TGTGCCAGCCGGCAGGGGGACAGGGGGAGAAAACAGCCCCAGCATTTT
clone size: NA; J gene: TRBJ1-4; D gene: NA; V gene: TRBV12-3/TRBV12-4; CDR3 protein: CASTDRGIEKLFF; CDR3 DNA: TGTGCCAGCACTGATAGGGGGATTGAAAAACTGTTTTTT
clone size: NA; J gene: TRBJ2-3; D gene: TRBD2; V gene: TRBV28; CDR3 protein: CASSFSPGTSGESTDTQYF; CDR3 DNA: TGTGCCAGCAGTTTTTCCCCCGGGACTAGCGGGGAAAGCACAGATACGCAGTATTTT
clone size: NA; J gene: TRBJ2-3; D gene: NA; V gene: TRBV5-1; CDR3 protein: CASSRRTESTDTQYF; CDR3 DNA: TGCGCCAGCAGCAGGAGGACAGAAAGCACAGATACGCAGTATTTT
clone size: NA; J gene: TRBJ2-7; D gene: TRBD2; V gene: TRBV5-1; CDR3 protein: CASSLAGTSYREQYF; CDR3 DNA: TGCGCCAGCAGCCTAGCCGGGACTAGTTATCGCGAGCAGTACTTC
clone size: NA; J gene: TRBJ1-2; D gene: NA; V gene: TRBV27; CDR3 protein: CASSLGAGSGYTF; CDR3 DNA: TGTGCCAGCAGTTTAGGGGCAGGGTCTGGCTACACCTTC
clone size: NA; J gene: TRBJ1-2; D gene: NA; V gene: TRBV9; CDR3 protein: CASSAGRGGSYGYTF; CDR3 DNA: TGTGCCAGCAGCGCTGGTCGGGGCGGGAGCTATGGCTACACCTTC
clone size: NA; J gene: TRBJ1-2; D gene: TRBD1; V gene: TRBV9; CDR3 protein: CASSGGQAISYGYTF; CDR3 DNA: TGTGCCAGCAGCGGTGGACAGGCGATAAGCTATGGCTACACCTTC
clone size: NA; J gene: TRBJ2-5; D gene: NA; V gene: TRBV19; CDR3 protein: CASSARGVRGETQYF; CDR3 DNA: TGTGCCAGTAGTGCCAGGGGGGTCAGGGGAGAGACCCAGTACTTC
clone size: NA; J gene: TRBJ1-4; D gene: TRBD1; V gene: TRBV29-1; CDR3 protein: CSVEDPHGSPGGEKLFF; CDR3 DNA: TGCAGCGTTGAAGATCCGCACGGGTCCCCAGGGGGTGAAAAACTGTTTTTT
clone size: NA; J gene: TRBJ1-2; D gene: NA; V gene: TRBV28; CDR3 protein: CATSFSYGYTF; CDR3 DNA: TGTGCCACCAGCTTTTCTTATGGCTACACCTTC
clone size: NA; J gene: TRBJ2-3; D gene: TRBD2; V gene: TRBV6-1; CDR3 protein: CASSAPGLAGAGTQYF; CDR3 DNA: TGTGCCAGCAGTGCTCCGGGACTAGCGGGAGCGGGTACGCAGTATTTT
clone size: NA; J gene: TRBJ2-7; D gene: TRBD2; V gene: TRBV28; CDR3 protein: CASSQVSGGIHEQYF; CDR3 DNA: TGTGCCAGCAGCCAAGTCAGCGGGGGAATCCACGAGCAGTACTTC
clone size: NA; J gene: TRBJ2-7; D gene: NA; V gene: TRBV5-1; CDR3 protein: CASSDGGGRSYEQYF; CDR3 DNA: TGCGCCAGCAGCGACGGTGGAGGCCGTTCCTACGAGCAGTACTTC
clone size: NA; J gene: TRBJ2-1; D gene: TRBD2; V gene: TRBV5-1; CDR3 protein: CASGSTSGAYNEQFF; CDR3 DNA: TGCGCCAGCGGCTCGACTAGCGGGGCTTACAATGAGCAGTTCTTC
clone size: NA; J gene: TRBJ1-4; D gene: TRBD1; V gene: TRBV7-9; CDR3 protein: CASSLSESTGLNEKLFF; CDR3 DNA: TGTGCCAGCAGCCTTTCCGAGTCGACAGGGTTAAATGAAAAACTGTTTTTT
clone size: few; J gene: TRBJ1-2; D gene: TRBD1; V gene: TRBV28; CDR3 protein: CASSLMTGANYGYTF; CDR3 DNA: TGTGCCAGCAGCCTCATGACAGGGGCCAACTATGGCTACACCTTC
clone size: few; J gene: TRBJ1-1; D gene: TRBD1; V gene: TRBV7-8; CDR3 protein: CASSLEGQGAIAFF; CDR3 DNA: TGTGCCAGCAGCTTAGAGGGACAGGGGGCGATAGCTTTCTTT
clone size: NA; J gene: TRBJ2-5; D gene: NA; V gene: TRBV24-1; CDR3 protein: CATSEDRTEETQYF; CDR3 DNA: TGTGCCACCAGTGAAGACAGAACTGAAGAGACCCAGTACTTC
clone size: NA; J gene: TRBJ1-2; D gene: NA; V gene: TRBV28; CDR3 protein: CASSPSGGYTF; CDR3 DNA: TGTGCCAGCAGTCCATCGGGTGGCTACACCTTC
clone size: NA; J gene: TRBJ1-2; D gene: TRBD1; V gene: TRBV28; CDR3 protein: CASSGDRLGYTF; CDR3 DNA: TGTGCCAGCAGCGGGGACAGGTTGGGCTACACCTTC
clone size: NA; J gene: TRBJ2-3; D gene: NA; V gene: TRBV7-3; CDR3 protein: CASSSDFTDTQYF; CDR3 DNA: TGTGCCAGCAGCTCAGACTTCACAGATACGCAGTATTTT
clone size: NA; J gene: TRBJ1-5; D gene: NA; V gene: TRBV6-5; CDR3 protein: CASSPGWNQPQHF; CDR3 DNA: TGTGCCAGCAGTCCCGGTTGGAATCAGCCCCAGCATTTT
clone size: NA; J gene: TRBJ2-3; D gene: NA; V gene: TRBV28; CDR3 protein: CASSLLTDTQYF; CDR3 DNA: TGTGCCAGCAGCTTACTCACAGATACGCAGTATTTT
clone size: NA; J gene: TRBJ1-1; D gene: NA; V gene: TRBV5-1; CDR3 protein: CASSYDAGEAFF; CDR3 DNA: TGCGCCAGCAGCTACGACGCGGGAGAAGCTTTCTTT
clone size: NA; J gene: TRBJ1-3; D gene: NA; V gene: TRBV12-3/TRBV12-4; CDR3 protein: CASRQFSGNTIYF; CDR3 DNA: TGTGCCAGCCGACAGTTCTCTGGAAACACCATATATTTT
clone size: NA; J gene: TRBJ2-5; D gene: TRBD2; V gene: TRBV6-5; CDR3 protein: CASRGAGGMRETQYF; CDR3 DNA: TGTGCCAGCAGGGGAGCGGGGGGTATGAGAGAGACCCAGTACTTC
clone size: NA; J gene: TRBJ2-5; D gene: TRBD1; V gene: TRBV18; CDR3 protein: CASSPNGQGAGETQYF; CDR3 DNA: TGTGCCAGCTCACCAAACGGGCAGGGGGCCGGAGAGACCCAGTACTTC